The clone carrying this T cell receptor (beta chain) was recorded at least ten times. A process of 5'RACE template switching, which added a universal primer site and UMIs, was used to make TCR cDNA. One entry per CDR3 protein, called by TCRdb with MiXCR from the 5' RACE reads. The data contain 68,000 or so distinct CDR3 sequences, approximately 7% of them singletons. The data belong to a study of T cells after yellow fever vaccination. The CDR3 runs to 13 residues. CDR1 and CDR2 from the germline V gene are LGHDT and YNNKEL (reference sequence). The ends were cut back, 2 bases at V and 8 bases at J, with 12 bases in the middle.

The sequencing here drew on CD8+ T cells sorted from PBMCs, taken about 49 days after the first yellow fever vaccination. The clonotype comes from a man between 18 and 35 years old who received the YFV17D yellow fever vaccine. The rearrangement uses TRBV3-1 and TRBJ1-2; D might be TRBD1 (6 bases). CDR3 in amino acids: CASSQPTGWGYTF. The CDR3 coding sequence is TGTGCCAGCAGCCAACCAACAGGGTGGGGCTACACCTTC.